This TCR beta chain was recovered during a study of blood T cell repertoires in COVID-19. For the study at large: COVID-19 samples from acute and convalescent phases originated in the United States, Italy and Spain. The cDNA or gDNA used as material had been derived from T cells, B-cell-depleted T cells, or PBMCs.

CDR1 and CDR2 (germline): LGHNA, YSLEER. V lost 1 base and J 8 bases, leaving 11 bases between the germline ends. The CDR3 is 13 residues long. The assay was immunoSEQ multiplex PCR, and TCRdb's table has in-frame clones only and misses some. The profile shows about 250,000 clones, roughly 85% of them singletons. Cohorts were assigned according to the clinical history that participants reported. V and J are TRBV4-3 and TRBJ1-1, with D unresolved. This sequence was found in a woman aged 45 to 65 with acute COVID-19. Sequenced sample: PBMCs or T cells enriched from blood (not recorded which). The CDR3 region has the DNA TGCGCCAGCAGCCAAGGTAGAGGAAACGAAGCTTTCTTT. This encodes CASSQGRGNEAFF.